Here is one TCR beta chain with its context. Researchers attached unique molecular identifiers to individual cDNA molecules. One entry per CDR3 protein results from TCRdb running MiXCR on the 5' RACE reads. The sample carries 100,000 to 150,000 distinct CDR3 sequences, under 15% recorded once. These data are taken from a study of early T cells in non-severe SARS-CoV-2 infection. Germline CDR1 and CDR2: DFQATT and SNEGSKA (reference sequence). The CDR3 has 14 residues. V was shortened by 1 base and J by 6 bases, with 13 bases between the two germline ends. The sequenced sample consisted of whole blood. The clonotype was recovered from an adult who was a healthcare worker with PCR-confirmed SARS-CoV-2 infection or an uninfected control (not recorded which). V and J are TRBV20-1 and TRBJ2-1, with D unclear. CDR3 in DNA: TGCAGTGCTAGAGGTGAAACGGTTGGCAATGAGCAGTTCTTC. As protein: CSARGETVGNEQFF.